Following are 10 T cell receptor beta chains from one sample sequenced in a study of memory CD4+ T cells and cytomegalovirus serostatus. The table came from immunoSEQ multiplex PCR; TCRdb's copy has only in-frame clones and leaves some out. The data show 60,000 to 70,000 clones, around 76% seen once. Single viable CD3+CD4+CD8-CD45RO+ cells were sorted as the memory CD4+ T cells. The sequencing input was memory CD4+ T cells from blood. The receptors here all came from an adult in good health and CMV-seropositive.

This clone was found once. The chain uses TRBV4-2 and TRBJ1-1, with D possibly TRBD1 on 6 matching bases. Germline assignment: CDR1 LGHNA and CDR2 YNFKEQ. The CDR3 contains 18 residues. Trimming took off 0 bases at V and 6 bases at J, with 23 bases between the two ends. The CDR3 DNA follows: TGTGCCAGCAGCCAAGATGTTCGAGGTGCAGGGGTCCACGCTGAAGCTTTCTTT. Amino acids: CASSQDVRGAGVHAEAFF.

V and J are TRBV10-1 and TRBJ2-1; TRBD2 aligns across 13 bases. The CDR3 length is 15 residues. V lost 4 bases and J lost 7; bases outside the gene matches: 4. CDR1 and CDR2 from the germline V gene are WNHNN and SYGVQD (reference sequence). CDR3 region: CASSGGTSGANEQFF. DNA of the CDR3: TGCGCCAGCAGTGGGGGGACTAGCGGGGCGAATGAGCAGTTCTTC.

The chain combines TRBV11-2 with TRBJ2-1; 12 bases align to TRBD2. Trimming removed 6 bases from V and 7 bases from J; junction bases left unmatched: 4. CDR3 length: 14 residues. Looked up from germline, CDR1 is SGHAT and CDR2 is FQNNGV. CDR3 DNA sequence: TGTGCCAGCAGTGGACTAGCGGGGAGTAATGAGCAGTTCTTC. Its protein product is CASSGLAGSNEQFF.

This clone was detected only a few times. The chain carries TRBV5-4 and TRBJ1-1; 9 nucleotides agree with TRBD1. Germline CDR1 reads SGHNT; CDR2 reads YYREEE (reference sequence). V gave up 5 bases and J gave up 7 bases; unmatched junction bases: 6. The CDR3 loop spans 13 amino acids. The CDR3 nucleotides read TGTGCCAGCAGTTGGACAGGGGAGGATGAAGCTTTCTTT. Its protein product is CASSWTGEDEAFF.

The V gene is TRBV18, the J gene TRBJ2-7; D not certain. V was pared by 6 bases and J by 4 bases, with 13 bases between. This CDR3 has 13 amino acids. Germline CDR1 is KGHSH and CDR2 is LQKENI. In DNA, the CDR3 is TGTGCCAGCTCTAGGGTGGGCCAATACGAGCAGTACTTC. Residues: CASSRVGQYEQYF.

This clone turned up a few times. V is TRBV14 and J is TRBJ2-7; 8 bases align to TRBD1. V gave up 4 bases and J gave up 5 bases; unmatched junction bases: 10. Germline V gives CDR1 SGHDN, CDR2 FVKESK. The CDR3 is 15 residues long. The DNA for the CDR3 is TGTGCCAGCAGCCCCCTGGGAGCAGGGGGCGACGAGCAGTACTTC. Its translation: CASSPLGAGGDEQYF.

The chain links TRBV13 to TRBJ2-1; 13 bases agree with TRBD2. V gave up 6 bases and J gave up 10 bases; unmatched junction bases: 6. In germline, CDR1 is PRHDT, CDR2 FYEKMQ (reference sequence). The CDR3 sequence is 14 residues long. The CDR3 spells CASRGTSGAREQFF. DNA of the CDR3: TGTGCCAGCAGGGGGACTAGCGGGGCCAGGGAGCAGTTCTTC. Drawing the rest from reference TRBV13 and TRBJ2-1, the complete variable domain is AAGVIQSPRHLIKEKRETATLKCYPIPRHDTVYWYQQGPGQDPQFLISFYEKMQSDKGSIPDRFSAQQFSDYHSELNMSSLELGDSALYFCASRGTSGAREQFFGPGTRLTVL.

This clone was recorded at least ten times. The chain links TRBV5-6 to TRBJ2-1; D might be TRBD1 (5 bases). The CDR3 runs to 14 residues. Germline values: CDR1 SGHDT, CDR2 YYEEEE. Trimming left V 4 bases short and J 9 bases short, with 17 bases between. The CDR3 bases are TGTGCCAGCAGCCTGCCGCAGGGATCAGGTGAGCAGTTCTTC. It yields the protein CASSLPQGSGEQFF.

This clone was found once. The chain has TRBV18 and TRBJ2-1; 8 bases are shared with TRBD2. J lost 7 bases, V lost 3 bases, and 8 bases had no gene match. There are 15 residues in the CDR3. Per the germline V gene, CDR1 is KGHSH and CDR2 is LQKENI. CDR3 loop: CASSPRTGRANEQFF. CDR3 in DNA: TGTGCCAGCTCACCCCGGACCGGGAGGGCAAATGAGCAGTTCTTC. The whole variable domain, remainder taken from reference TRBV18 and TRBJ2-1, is NAGVMQNPRHLVRRRGQEARLRCSPMKGHSHVYWYRQLPEEGLKFMVYLQKENIIDESGMPKERFSAEFPKEGPSILRIQQVVRGDSAAYFCASSPRTGRANEQFFGPGTRLTVL.

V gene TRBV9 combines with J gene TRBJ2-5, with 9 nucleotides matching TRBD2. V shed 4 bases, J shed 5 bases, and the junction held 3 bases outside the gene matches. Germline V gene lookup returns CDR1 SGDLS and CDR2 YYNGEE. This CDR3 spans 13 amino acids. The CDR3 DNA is TGTGCCAGCAGCCTCAGCGGGGGGGAGACCCAGTACTTC. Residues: CASSLSGGETQYF.